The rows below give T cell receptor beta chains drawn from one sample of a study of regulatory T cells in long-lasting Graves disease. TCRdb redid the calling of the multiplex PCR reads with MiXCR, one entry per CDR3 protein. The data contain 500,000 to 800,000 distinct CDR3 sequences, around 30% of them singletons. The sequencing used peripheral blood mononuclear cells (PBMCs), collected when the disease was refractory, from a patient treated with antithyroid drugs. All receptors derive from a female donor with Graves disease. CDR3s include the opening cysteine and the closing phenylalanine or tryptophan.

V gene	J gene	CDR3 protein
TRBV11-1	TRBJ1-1	CASSLVWLGPNTEAFF
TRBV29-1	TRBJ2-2	CSVDKGTSGRGLTGELFF
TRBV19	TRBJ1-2	CASHGIGRTNYGYTF
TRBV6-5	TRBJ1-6	CASSYNGGGSPLHF
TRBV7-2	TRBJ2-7	CASSLLLLDEQYF
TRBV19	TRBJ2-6	CASSMGGGTGPLFSGANVLTF
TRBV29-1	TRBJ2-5	CSVVVQGRWETQYF
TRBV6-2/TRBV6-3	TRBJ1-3	CASSPRGRVGGNTIYF
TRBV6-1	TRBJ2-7	CASSGTGNVGNVYEQYF
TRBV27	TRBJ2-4	CASSATLAKNIQYF
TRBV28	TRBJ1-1	CASIKRTEAFF
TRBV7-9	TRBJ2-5	CASSLVRWREKFPGETQYF
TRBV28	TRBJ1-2	CASSPGTEGFWGYTF
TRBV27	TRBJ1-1	CASSLGGVGGTEAFF
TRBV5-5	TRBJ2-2	CASSWRVGPRTLTPNTGELFF
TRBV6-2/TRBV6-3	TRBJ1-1	CASGTDRVGTEAFF
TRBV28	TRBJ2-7	CASSSSASFYEQYF
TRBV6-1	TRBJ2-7	CASRSGTSGRYEQYF
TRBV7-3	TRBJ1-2	CASSLSSVSGYTF
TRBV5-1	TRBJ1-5	CASSPRFHPCSGSNQPQHF
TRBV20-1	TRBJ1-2	CSAVSRVYGYTF
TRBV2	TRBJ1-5	CASSEQGPNQPQHF
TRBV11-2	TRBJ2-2	CASSLGRANTGELFF
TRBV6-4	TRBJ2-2	CASSVQSTGELFF
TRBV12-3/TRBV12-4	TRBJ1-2	CASTADRVYYGYTF
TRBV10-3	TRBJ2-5	CAISKAGSQETQYF
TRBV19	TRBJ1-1	CASSFAQGRTEASF
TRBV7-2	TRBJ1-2	CASSQETPGAGGYTF
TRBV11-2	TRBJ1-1	CASSITGRMNTEAFF
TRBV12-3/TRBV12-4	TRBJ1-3	CASSLYSSGNTIYF
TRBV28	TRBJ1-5	CASSLIKAGGYQPQHF
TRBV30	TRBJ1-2	CAWAWAGTGVSGYTF
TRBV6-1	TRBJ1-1	CASSEGGKLRTTEAFF
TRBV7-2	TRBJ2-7	CASSQRGLAAEQYF
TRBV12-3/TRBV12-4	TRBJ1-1	CASSSSMNTEAFF
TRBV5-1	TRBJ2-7	CASSLAGRGRPYEQYF
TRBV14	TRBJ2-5	CASSQSIHSAQYF
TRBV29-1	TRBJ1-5	CSVEGGSGGQPQHF
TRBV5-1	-	CASSLVSGGPGNEQFF
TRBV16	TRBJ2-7	CASSQNHGGGEQYF
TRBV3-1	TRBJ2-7	CASSQVGQGNEQYF
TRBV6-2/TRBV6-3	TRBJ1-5	CASHRGGLNQPQHF
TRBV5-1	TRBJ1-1	CASSGGTGVNTEAFF
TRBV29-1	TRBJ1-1	CSVHVDRMIAEAFF
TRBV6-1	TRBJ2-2	CASRELAGQNTGELFF
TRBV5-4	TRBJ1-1	CASSISQGYTEAFF
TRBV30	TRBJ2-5	CAWSVLAGTQETQYF
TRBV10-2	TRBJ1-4	CATGTGGFKLFF
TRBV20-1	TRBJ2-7	CSARDHSGHISYEQYF
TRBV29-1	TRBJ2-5	CSVEGGGGLDEETQYF
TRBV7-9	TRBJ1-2	CASSYQIGSRRSYTF
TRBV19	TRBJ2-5	CASRGGTGRGETQYF